A selection of T cell receptor beta chains follows, all from one sample in a study of identical twins. Each CDR3 protein gets one entry after TCRdb re-called the 5' RACE reads with MiXCR. The sample holds just under 550,000 distinct CDR3 sequences; around 15% are singletons and the top ten take less than 0.5%. This same sample was also part of a study on yellow fever vaccine responses in identical twins.

The source material was CD4+ T cells sorted from blood. The receptor source for this set is a woman between 18 and 30 years old in good health. CDR3s include the opening cysteine and the closing phenylalanine or tryptophan. D genes are given only for firm matches. Rows may omit the clone size; those that give it use once, few, many or a size class.

d_call,j_call,cdr3_length,clone_size,v_call,cdr3_nt,cdr3_aa
-,TRBJ2-7,13,-,TRBV6-6,TGTGCCAGCGCGAGAGGGGAAACCTACGAGCAGTACTTC,CASARGETYEQYF
TRBD1,TRBJ1-2,15,few,TRBV6-5,TGTGCCAGCAGTTACTCCCGGACAGGAAACTATGGCTACACCTTC,CASSYSRTGNYGYTF
-,TRBJ1-1,16,few,TRBV20-1,TGCAGTGCTAGAGAGGGGGCCACCAGGTATGGCACTGAAGCTTTCTTT,CSAREGATRYGTEAFF
-,TRBJ2-1,13,-,TRBV24-1,TGTGCCACCAGTGACCCACTATACAATGAGCAGTTCTTC,CATSDPLYNEQFF
-,TRBJ2-7,15,few,TRBV7-9,TGTGCCAGCAGCTTAGGGGGTAGCGGAATCTACGAGCAGTACTTC,CASSLGGSGIYEQYF
-,TRBJ2-1,15,-,TRBV9,TGTGCCAGCAGCGTAGAAAAGAGCTCCTACAATGAGCAGTTCTTC,CASSVEKSSYNEQFF
-,TRBJ2-1,15,few,TRBV7-9,TGTGCCAGCAGCTTGTGGGGATTAATACACAATGAGCAGTTCTTC,CASSLWGLIHNEQFF
-,TRBJ1-1,16,few,TRBV9,TGTGCCAGCAGCCCAACGACTTTAGTCATGAACACTGAAGCTTTCTTT,CASSPTTLVMNTEAFF
-,TRBJ2-1,15,-,TRBV2,TGTGCCAGCAGTGACGGCGTACAGGTTTACAATGAGCAGTTCTTC,CASSDGVQVYNEQFF
-,TRBJ1-5,16,few,TRBV12-3/TRBV12-4,TGTGCCAGCACCTGGGATGACAGGTTAACCAATCAGCCCCAGCATTTT,CASTWDDRLTNQPQHF
TRBD1,TRBJ1-4,16,-,TRBV27,TGTGCCAGCAGTGTTGACAGGGAAACAGTTAAGGAAAAACTGTTTTTT,CASSVDRETVKEKLFF
TRBD1,TRBJ1-3,18,-,TRBV5-1,TGCGCCAGCAGCTTGGCCCTCTGGACAGGGTCTCTCGGAAACACCATATATTTT,CASSLALWTGSLGNTIYF
-,TRBJ1-1,17,few,TRBV5-5,TGTGCCAGCAGCGTTCTCGGCATGGCGGGGCAGGATACTGAAGCTTTCTTT,CASSVLGMAGQDTEAFF
TRBD1,TRBJ2-2,14,-,TRBV5-1,TGCGCCAGCAGCCCGGGACAGTTTTTCGGGGAGCTGTTTTTT,CASSPGQFFGELFF
-,TRBJ1-1,14,few,TRBV10-3,TGTGCCATCAGTGAGGAGCTTAGGGGGACTGAAGCTTTCTTT,CAISEELRGTEAFF
-,TRBJ2-2,13,-,TRBV20-1,TGCAGTGCTAGTTTTGTGAACACCGGGGAGCTGTTTTTT,CSASFVNTGELFF
TRBD1,TRBJ1-1,12,few,TRBV10-2,TGCGCCAGCAGTTTTCAGGGGGGTGAAGCTTTCTTT,CASSFQGGEAFF
-,TRBJ2-2,13,few,TRBV24-1,TGTGCCACCGGGACCCCGAACACCGGGGAGCTGTTTTTT,CATGTPNTGELFF
-,TRBJ2-1,13,many,TRBV27,TGTGCCAGCAGTCTGCCTCCCCTCAATGAGCAGTTCTTC,CASSLPPLNEQFF
-,TRBJ2-1,15,few,TRBV19,TGTGCCAGTAGCGCCCCCGGAAGCTCCTACAATGAGCAGTTCTTC,CASSAPGSSYNEQFF
-,TRBJ1-5,15,few,TRBV12-3/TRBV12-4,TGTGCCAGCAGTTTAGGTCAGGTTAGCAATCAGCCCCAGCATTTT,CASSLGQVSNQPQHF
-,TRBJ1-1,14,-,TRBV5-1,TGCGCCAGCAGCTTGTCGGGGGGCTCCACTGAAGCTTTCTTT,CASSLSGGSTEAFF
-,TRBJ2-1,13,few,TRBV29-1,TGCAGCGTTGGTGGGGCCTCCTACAATGAGCAGTTCTTC,CSVGGASYNEQFF
-,TRBJ1-1,13,-,TRBV9,TGTGCCAGCAGCGTGGGTTGGAACACTGAAGCTTTCTTT,CASSVGWNTEAFF
-,TRBJ2-3,11,-,TRBV24-1,TGTGCCACCATGGGGGCAGATACGCAGTATTTT,CATMGADTQYF
TRBD1,TRBJ1-2,15,-,TRBV20-1,TGCAGTGCTAGAGGGGGACAGATAAATAACTATGGCTACACCTTC,CSARGGQINNYGYTF
-,TRBJ1-5,19,-,TRBV3-1,TGTGCCAGCAGCCAAGAAGAAGGGACATTAGACTATAGCAATCAGCCCCAGCATTTT,CASSQEEGTLDYSNQPQHF
TRBD1,TRBJ2-1,12,-,TRBV3-1,TGTGCCAGCAGCTCCACAGGGGGTCACCAGTTCTTC,CASSSTGGHQFF
-,TRBJ2-7,11,-,TRBV24-1,TGTGCCACCAGTGATTTTGACGAGCAGTACTTC,CATSDFDEQYF
TRBD1,TRBJ2-3,17,-,TRBV20-1,TGCTGTGCTAGAGGGAAGGGGGACAGGGGGCTTCCAGATACGCAGTATTTT,CCARGKGDRGLPDTQYF
-,TRBJ2-1,12,-,TRBV29-1,TGCAGCGCCGGGGCCCGGGGCGATGAGCAGTTCTTC,CSAGARGDEQFF
-,TRBJ2-2,18,-,TRBV20-1,TGCAGTGCCCTAGACTGGCCTCCGGGCGCCGGGTCCACCGGGGAGCTGTTTTTT,CSALDWPPGAGSTGELFF
-,TRBJ2-5,16,-,TRBV24-1,TGTGCCACCAGTGATTTGGGGCAGGGGCCTGCAGAGACCCAGTACTTC,CATSDLGQGPAETQYF
TRBD2,TRBJ2-3,16,few,TRBV24-1,TGTGCCACCAGCACCGGGACTAGCGATTGGTCAGATACGCAGTATTTT,CATSTGTSDWSDTQYF
-,TRBJ2-5,15,-,TRBV9,TGTGCCAGCAGCGTACACGGACAGTTCCAAGAGACCCAGTACTTC,CASSVHGQFQETQYF
-,TRBJ2-3,13,-,TRBV29-1,TGCAGCGTAGGCAGTCTAAGCACAGATACGCAGTATTTT,CSVGSLSTDTQYF